Listed here is a single TCR beta chain. Its antigen remains unidentified. Per-base qualities were not stored, and no clone one base away is much larger. These data are taken from a study of cytomegalovirus exposure and HLA in healthy donors (TCRdb year 2017). Looking at the study overall: An earlier analysis of some 550 of the donors reported roughly 270 Gb of sequence data and about 100 million unique TCR beta sequences from approximately 180 million T cells. In an earlier analysis of 587 of the donors, high-throughput TCR beta sequencing was used to judge whether each TCR beta V gene segment behaved as functional or pseudogenic. The study aimed to test whether signatures of past pathogen exposure could be identified by cataloging public T cell receptors. The later analysis used no new phenotypic data to find candidate immune exposures, relying instead on TCR beta sequences and their occurrence across donors. A later genetic analysis used genome-wide SNP genotypes for about 65% of the roughly 700 donors, treating that subset as a discovery cohort. To study patterns of TCR occurrence, a later analysis re-analyzed previously published TCR beta repertoires from around 670 donors and added high-resolution HLA genotyping. Roughly 5 DR-DQ haplotypes were handled as single units for association and clustering because linkage in the cohort was strong. To predict cytomegalovirus infection status, the study combined high-throughput TCR immunosequencing, statistical association of individual TCRs with disease status, and machine learning. A separate validation cohort of approximately 120 different subjects was used in addition to the roughly 620-subject first cohort. HLA typing included class I and class II loci at four-digit resolution. Every repertoire in the discovery cohort had been generated on one and the same sequencing platform. On average, about 240,000 unique TCR beta nucleotide sequences were sequenced per donor among about 400 genotyped donors of the cohort, with roughly 18% of those sequences being non-productive. The study profiled the T cell repertoires of about 720 subjects by immunosequencing and related them to cytomegalovirus serostatus. Donor age, sex, ethnicity and CMV serostatus were collected together with the repertoire data. Of the roughly 400 genotyped donors, approximately 80% fell in the genetic ancestry cluster associated with self-reported Caucasian donors. An early release that covered about 600 HLA-typed donors contained approximately 300 gigabases of sequencing data and approximately 85 million unique TCR sequences. The number of typed donors differed by locus: about 620-640 for A, B, C, DRB1 and DQB1; some 540 for DQA1; roughly 600 for DPA1; and around 490 for DPB1. Broader findings and caveats from the paper: A further reported finding was that TCR beta sequences accurately predicted the HLA-A and HLA-B alleles for most subjects in the first cohort. Correlated functional status among segregating V segments might be attributable to linkage disequilibrium, but an unknown experimental factor could not be ruled out. When HLA alleles, especially DR and DQ, strongly co-occurred, TCR associations were difficult to assign to individual alleles. For the cohort, immune exposure information was limited to CMV serostatus. In the study, around 150 TCR beta chains were listed as associated with cytomegalovirus. At a false discovery rate of 0.05, a later analysis linked 16,951 TCR beta sequences to specific HLA alleles. A later genetic analysis associated a missense DCLRE1C variant with V-gene and J-gene trimming of TCR beta chains, and an independent cohort replicated the association. According to a later analysis, most CMV-associated TCR beta chains appeared to be HLA-restricted, and the HLA associations seemed to be driven largely by CMV exposure. Because some donors lacked HLA typing at each locus, the association tests relied only on the typed subset. Some IMGT-functional V segments, including TRBV6-2 and TRBV6-3, could not be distinguished by the 87-base-pair reads and were therefore excluded. An earlier analysis of some 590 of the donors showed that most TCR beta V segments appeared in productive rearrangements either about 90% or about 30% of the time, which broadly matched IMGT annotations. Most TCR sequences were seen in very few donors, while some public TCRs were found in many individuals. The classifier was reported to diagnose cytomegalovirus status with high specificity and sensitivity in both the original cohort and the validation cohort. According to a later analysis, TCR association rates differed among HLA loci, with DRB1 alleles showing the most associated TCRs and HLA-C alleles showing the fewest. In a later genetic analysis, fewer N-insertions in productive TCRs were reported among donors in an Asian-associated ancestry cluster than the roughly 640-donor mean. Because counts were too low, about 15 rarely observed V segments, including chromosome 9 orphons, were left out of the earlier analysis of 587 of the donors. The authors suggested that the approach could potentially be generalized to other disease states and immunological phenotypes. Three of the identified cytomegalovirus-associated TCR beta chains were confirmed in vitro to be specific for cytomegalovirus antigens. The sequencing pipeline was judged likely to have produced a cluster of highly shared sequence variants as a technical artifact. A later analysis found that HLA-associated TCR beta chains were more clonally expanded and had lower generation probabilities than equally common non-associated chains. Presence/absence analyses assumed roughly uniform sequencing depth across donors, an assumption that may not hold. Several of the top co-occurrence clusters appeared to be linked to parvovirus B19, influenza, CMV and Epstein-Barr virus, according to a later analysis. The cohort was sequenced for TCR beta chains only, and without alpha or paired-chain data the features that could be detected were limited.

Library preparation used the immunoSEQ multiplex PCR assay. The multiplex PCR relied on a mix of 60 forward primers for TCR Vbeta segments and 13 reverse primers for TCR Jbeta segments. The CDR3 region of rearranged TCR beta genes was amplified from genomic DNA by a multiplex PCR assay. On the Illumina HiSeq System, the amplified TCR beta libraries were sequenced as 87-base-pair reads. Per the original workflow: A later analysis tallied around 82 million unique TCR beta chains across the 700 or so repertoires, and approximately 11 million of those chains were shared by two or more donors. Raw reads were error-corrected and collapsed into unique sequences with a nearest-neighbor algorithm that merged closely related sequences to remove PCR and sequencing errors. V, D and J gene segments were assigned by aligning CDR3 sequences to IMGT reference sequences. For a sequence to be retained, at least a six-nucleotide match to both a V gene segment and a J gene segment was required. A rearrangement was called productive if the CDR3 had no stop codons and remained in frame with V and J, and every other rearrangement was called non-productive. Following IMGT convention, CDR3 was defined as the stretch from the second conserved V-encoded cysteine to the conserved J-encoded phenylalanine. In an earlier analysis of around 570 of the donors, sequences lacking an unambiguous match to a single V gene segment were excluded. An earlier analysis of fewer than 750 of the donors called V segments functional above 56.7% productive rearrangements and segregating when the between-donor standard deviation exceeded 5%. A statistical classification framework was built to diagnose cytomegalovirus status from the catalog of TCR beta chain sequences. In a later analysis, V and J genes were assigned by comparing TCR nucleotide sequences against IMGT/GENE-DB human TR gene sequences. The TCRdist pipeline was used in a later analysis to assign CDR3 sequences and most-parsimonious VDJ recombination scenarios. In a later analysis, each TCR beta chain was defined by its CDR3 amino acid sequence together with its V-gene family, and reads without a unique V-gene family were excluded. As a way to deal with suspected cross-contamination and a sequencing artifact, a later analysis dropped 640 or so nucleotide sequences that were highly shared and had low generation probability. For each public chain, a later analysis derived a clonal expansion index from normalized ranks of inferred template counts within each repertoire. In a later analysis, generation probabilities were computed using a VDJ recombination model fitted to out-of-frame rearrangements, and the results were checked against IGoR. Hypergeometric tests were used in a later analysis to score TCR-TCR, TCR-HLA and TCR-CMV co-occurrence, with a repertoire-size bias correction applied to the TCR pairs. To estimate false discovery rates, a later analysis permuted the HLA or CMV assignments 20 times. In a later analysis, co-occurring TCRs were grouped using DBSCAN, with TCRdist sequence similarity added in when clustering inside HLA-allele-positive subsets. Co-occurrence clustering excluded repertoires with fewer than 30,000 or more than 120,000 public chains, plus five with anomalous nucleotide sharing. TCRdb mirrors the immuneACCESS table, restricted to in-frame sequences. Some clones are absent from its copies; in checked studies, under half trace to an unresolved V gene, and the reason for the others is unknown. The V and J calls and clone size come from that table; D and trimming were worked out from the DNA. Recorded for this sample are some 150,000 clones; 75% to 85% of them occurred a single time. The ten largest clones represent 3.5% to 4.5% of the sample.

The germline V gene (reference sequence) supplies CDR1 LNHNV and CDR2 YYDKDF. V is cut back by 3 bases and J by 4 bases, with 7 bases in the junction unmatched. Taken from cysteine to phenylalanine, the CDR3 has 15 residues. The read is trimmed to its CDR3 DNA, 45 bases read in frame from base 1. In total, approximately 700 healthy bone marrow donors made up the cohort. At the time of sampling, all cohort members were nominally healthy, though unrecorded immune exposures were likely present. CMV serostatus was recorded as positive for about 300 and negative for about 50% of the roughly 700 cohort members, whereas no CMV serostatus was recorded for the donor in question. A peripheral blood sample was provided by each donor, and peripheral blood mononuclear cells were used for TCR beta sequencing. Genomic DNA extraction from the blood cell samples was performed with the Qiagen DNeasy Blood Extraction Kit.

Source material: PBMCs. The receptor was isolated from a human donor in good health. The V and J segments used are TRBV15 and TRBJ2-5, with TRBD1 matching 8 junction bases. Read as DNA, the sequence is TGTGCCACCAGCAGGGGTGACAGGGGCCTAGAGACCCAGTACTTC. It codes for CATSRGDRGLETQYF.